This T cell receptor beta chain was captured in a study of blood T cell repertoires in COVID-19. The method was immunoSEQ multiplex PCR; TCRdb's version includes in-frame clones alone and lacks a portion of them. The sample yields fewer than 150,000 clones, 70% to 90% seen once. The germline V and J ends were trimmed by 4 bases and 1 base, with 4 bases remaining between them. Germline V lookup: CDR1 MDHEN, CDR2 SYDVKM. The CDR3 runs 13 residues. This receptor was taken from a man aged 50 to 59 with acute or convalescent COVID-19. The sample was peripheral blood. V is TRBV28 and J is TRBJ2-2; no clear D. CDR3 bases: TGTGCCAGCAGTTCGTTGAACACCGGGGAGCTGTTTTTT. Its translation is CASSSLNTGELFF.